The 18 T cell receptor beta chains listed next were all sequenced from one sample in a study of IL-32 and malignant T cell survival in cutaneous lymphoma. Measured with immunoSEQ multiplex PCR; TCRdb has only the in-frame clones, and not every one. The sample yields more than 2,000 clones, 82% seen once. These samples are blood from patients with leukemic cutaneous T cell lymphoma, called Sezary syndrome. Here the sequenced sample was blood, taken on day 0. Source of these receptors: a human donor with cutaneous T cell lymphoma.

The V and J genes are TRBV27 and TRBJ2-2; no definite D call. The CDR3 is 14 residues long. V lost 4 bases and J lost 2, with 8 bases in between. Germline CDR1 reads MNHEY; CDR2 reads SMNVEV (reference sequence). The DNA of the CDR3 is TGTGCCAGCAGTTGGGGAAGTAACACCGGGGAGCTGTTTTTT. Translating gives CASSWGSNTGELFF.

The V and J genes are TRBV4-1 and TRBJ1-4; D not resolved. V was cut by 0 bases and J by 5 bases, with 4 bases left in between. The CDR3 runs to 13 residues. Germline lookup yields CDR1 MGHRA and CDR2 YSYEKL. Here the CDR3 reads CASSQDPNEKLFF. The CDR3 DNA reads TGCGCCAGCAGCCAAGACCCGAATGAAAAACTGTTTTTT.

This sequence joins TRBV5-6 and TRBJ2-4, with 11 nucleotides matching TRBD1. V trimming: 2 bases; J trimming: 0 bases; junction bases outside the gene matches: 10. Germline V gene lookup returns CDR1 SGHDT and CDR2 YYEEEE. The CDR3 covers 19 residues. The CDR3 reads CASSFGTGGRPLAKNIQYF. DNA for the CDR3: TGTGCCAGCAGCTTTGGGACAGGGGGGAGACCCCTAGCCAAAAACATTCAGTACTTC.

The chain has TRBV4-2 and TRBJ2-5, with D perhaps matching TRBD1 or TRBD2 (5 bases each). CDR1 is LGHNA and CDR2 is YNFKEQ in the germline V gene. V lost 0 bases, J lost 2 bases, and 7 bases lay in between. This CDR3 is built from 14 residues. This CDR3 is CASSQEGPQETQYF. The CDR3 coding sequence is TGTGCCAGCAGCCAAGAGGGACCTCAAGAGACCCAGTACTTC.

The V gene is TRBV11-3, the J gene TRBJ2-1; D is ambiguous. Germline lookup yields CDR1 SGHNT and CDR2 YENEEA. This CDR3 contains 15 residues. The V end was cut by 1 base, the J end by 0 bases, with 7 bases between. CDR3 loop: CASSLGTSSYNEQFF. CDR3 DNA: TGTGCCAGCAGCTTAGGGACGAGCTCCTACAATGAGCAGTTCTTC.

This clone was detected only once. The gene calls are TRBV27 and TRBJ1-1; D not resolved. Trimming removed 4 bases at V and 0 bases at J, with 9 bases between. The length of the CDR3 is 14 residues. The germline V gene has CDR1 MNHEY and CDR2 SMNVEV (reference sequence). The CDR3 coding sequence is TGTGCCAGCAGTTCAACAGTGCTGAACACTGAAGCTTTCTTT. Translating gives CASSSTVLNTEAFF.

The V call is TRBV21-1, the J call TRBJ2-3; the table calls TRBD2, which could not be checked here. TRBV21-1 is shown as a pseudogene. The CDR3 has 19 amino acids. This CDR3 reads CASSKASPGLAIRTDTQYF. The CDR3 DNA sequence: TGTGCCAGCAGCAAAGCGTCGCCGGGACTAGCGATTCGCACAGATACGCAGTATTTT.

This sequence joins TRBV5-4 and TRBJ2-2, with D hard to call. Germline assignment: CDR1 SGHNT and CDR2 YYREEE (reference sequence). The CDR3 length is 15 residues. V was shortened by 2 bases and J by 2 bases, with 10 bases between the two germline ends. CDR3 sequence reads: CASSFTRQNTGELFF. The CDR3 DNA follows: TGTGCCAGCAGCTTCACTCGACAAAACACCGGGGAGCTGTTTTTT.

This rearrangement joins TRBV28 to TRBJ1-6; TRBD1 might be the D (6 bases). CDR3 length equals 13 residues. Per germline, CDR1 MDHEN and CDR2 SYDVKM. Trimming took 3 bases from V and 8 from J, leaving 8 bases between them. CDR3 sequence (DNA): TGTGCCAGCAGTTTCACAGGGTATTCACCCCTCCACTTT. It codes for CASSFTGYSPLHF.

The chain recombines TRBV4-1 with TRBJ1-2, with D uncertain. Per the germline V gene, CDR1 is MGHRA and CDR2 is YSYEKL. The CDR3 totals 15 residues. Trimming removed 1 base at V and 2 bases at J, with 11 bases between. CDR3 sequence: CASSQVSGDNYGYTF. The CDR3 DNA follows: TGCGCCAGCAGCCAAGTGAGTGGAGACAACTATGGCTACACCTTC.

The chain links TRBV7-6 to TRBJ1-1, with D possibly TRBD1 on 6 matching bases. V was cut by 5 bases and J by 1 base, with 14 bases left in between. The germline V gene encodes CDR1 SGHVS and CDR2 FNYEAQ. There are 15 residues in the CDR3. CDR3 residues: CASSRPKGQNTEAFF. Here the CDR3 DNA reads TGTGCCAGCAGCCGACCAAAGGGACAGAACACTGAAGCTTTCTTT.

The chain links TRBV13 to TRBJ2-1; the match to TRBD1 covers 10 bases. The junction had 9 bases not matched to a gene; V was cut back by 5 bases and J by 8 bases. This CDR3 spans 15 amino acids. Germline V gives CDR1 PRHDT, CDR2 FYEKMQ (reference sequence). Here the CDR3 DNA reads TGTGCCAGCAGCCAGACAGGGGGCGCATTAGATGAGCAGTTCTTC. Translated, it gives CASSQTGGALDEQFF.

Notes on this clone: A read error may be the cause here, since a much bigger clone is one base away. The chain recombines TRBV4-2 with TRBJ2-7; the D is unclear. The ends were cut back, 0 bases at V and 1 base at J, with 13 bases in the middle. Germline V gene lookup returns CDR1 LGHNA and CDR2 YNFKEQ. This CDR3 contains 16 residues. The DNA for the CDR3 is TGTGCCAGCAGCCAAGAACAGACCTTAAGGTCCTACGAGCAGTACTTC. This encodes CASSQEQTLRSYEQYF.

As regards this clone: Since a far larger clone is one base different, this is likely a read error. The V and J genes are TRBV9 and TRBJ2-5; 8 bases match TRBD2. The DNA end is a closer match to TRBJ2-7, so the J assignment may be wrong. The CDR3 has 14 amino acids. Germline V gene data show CDR1 as SGDLS and CDR2 as YYNGEE. This CDR3 is CASGDGGGRGEQYF. DNA of the CDR3: TGTGCCAGCGGGGACGGGGGGGGGCGCGGCGAGCAGTACTTC.

This chain joins TRBV5-4 and TRBJ1-2; D is perhaps TRBD1 (5 bases). Trimming cost V 2 bases and J 8 bases, with 13 bases left between them. Germline-derived CDR1 and CDR2 are SGHNT and YYREEE (reference sequence). There are 13 residues in the CDR3. The CDR3 DNA reads as TGTGCCAGCAGCTTTAGGGGCTCCGGGGGCTACACCTTC. It translates to CASSFRGSGGYTF.

The chain links TRBV28 to TRBJ1-5; possibly TRBD1 for D (6 bases). This CDR3 contains 13 residues. V lost 5 bases and J lost 5, with 10 bases in between. Germline V gene lookup returns CDR1 MDHEN and CDR2 SYDVKM. The CDR3 spells CASSPKGDQPQHF. Written as DNA, the CDR3 is TGTGCCAGCAGTCCTAAGGGGGATCAGCCCCAGCATTTT.

The V gene is TRBV5-1, the J gene TRBJ1-5; tentatively, D is TRBD1 (5 bases). V was clipped by 4 bases and J by 7 bases, with 12 bases between them. This CDR3 is 13 amino acids long. Germline assignment: CDR1 SGHRS and CDR2 YFSETQ. DNA of the CDR3: TGCGCCAGCAGCCCCCGAGGGGCGCAGCCCCAGCATTTT. Translation gives CASSPRGAQPQHF. Full variable domain (rest looked up from reference TRBV5-1 and TRBJ1-5): KAGVTQTPRYLIKTRGQQVTLSCSPISGHRSVSWYQQTPGQGLQFLFEYFSETQRNKGNFPGRFSGRQFSNSRSEMNVSTLELGDSALYLCASSPRGAQPQHFGDGTRLSIL.

This rearrangement joins TRBV7-2 to TRBJ2-7; no clear D. There are 12 residues in the CDR3. The V gene lost 3 bases and the J gene lost 1 base, with 4 bases spanning the gap. From germline, CDR1 is SGHTA and CDR2 FQGNSA. CDR3 sequence reads: CASSLTSYEQYF. The CDR3 region has the DNA TGTGCCAGCAGCTTGACTTCCTACGAGCAGTACTTC.